This is a list of T cell receptor beta chains from one sample in a study of T cell responses to AZD1222 COVID-19 vaccine. Clones were sequenced by immunoSEQ multiplex PCR, and TCRdb holds only the in-frame ones, with some missing. The table shows 200,000 or so clones, with 85% to 95% occurring only once. Sequences were derived from peripheral blood, sampled on day 0 of MenACWY control vaccination. Source of these receptors: an adult in good health. Both conserved end residues are part of each CDR3. A D gene is named only where the DNA matches it firmly. Clone size is given for some rows only: seen once, a few or many times, or a class if the clone is expanded.

CDR3	DNA	size	V	J	length	D
CASRPTGGSGNTIYF	TGTGCCAGCAGACCAACAGGGGGCTCTGGAAACACCATATATTTT	NA	TRBV27	TRBJ1-3	15	TRBD1
CASSVSRGGGFEKLFF	TGTGCCAGCAGCGTCAGCCGGGGGGGTGGATTTGAAAAACTGTTTTTT	NA	TRBV9	TRBJ1-4	16	NA
CASSQGRGAYNEQFF	TGCGCCAGCAGCCAAGGGCGGGGGGCCTACAATGAGCAGTTCTTC	NA	TRBV4-3	TRBJ2-1	15	TRBD2
CASSGHRDSLQYF	TGTGCCAGTAGTGGACACCGGGACAGTCTGCAGTACTTC	NA	TRBV19	TRBJ2-7	13	TRBD1
CASSTLAGGPGDTQYF	TGTGCCAGCAGCACCCTAGCGGGGGGGCCGGGAGATACGCAGTATTTT	NA	TRBV9	TRBJ2-3	16	TRBD2
CASSSWGPRYGYTF	TGTGCCAGCAGCTCGTGGGGGCCGAGATATGGCTACACCTTC	NA	TRBV11-2	TRBJ1-2	14	NA
CASSPFTSTDTQYF	TGTGCCAGCAGCCCCTTTACGAGCACAGATACGCAGTATTTT	NA	TRBV27	TRBJ2-3	14	NA
CASSAGTGSGELFF	TGTGCCAGCAGCGCGGGGACAGGGAGTGGGGAGCTGTTTTTT	NA	TRBV9	TRBJ2-2	14	TRBD1
CATNRQSNQPQHF	TGTGCCACCAATAGACAGAGCAATCAGCCCCAGCATTTT	NA	TRBV12-3/TRBV12-4	TRBJ1-5	13	NA
CASSYSGTVERNIQYF	TGTGCCAGCAGTTACTCGGGGACAGTAGAGAGAAACATTCAGTACTTC	NA	TRBV6-5	TRBJ2-4	16	TRBD1
CASSLSGAGYTF	TGTGCCAGCAGTTTGTCGGGGGCCGGCTACACCTTC	few	TRBV12-3/TRBV12-4	TRBJ1-2	12	NA
CASSPGLAFGETQYF	TGTGCCAGCTCACCGGGACTAGCTTTCGGAGAGACCCAGTACTTC	NA	TRBV18	TRBJ2-5	15	TRBD2
CASSPTVPNGPQHF	TGTGCCAGCAGTCCGACAGTACCAAACGGGCCCCAGCATTTT	NA	TRBV27	TRBJ1-5	14	NA
CASSYGGSLGYTF	TGTGCCAGCAGTTATGGGGGGTCCCTTGGCTACACCTTC	NA	TRBV6-5	TRBJ1-2	13	NA
CASSHGLAGTYEQYF	TGTGCCAGCAGCCATGGACTAGCGGGGACCTACGAGCAGTACTTC	NA	TRBV3-1/TRBV3-2	TRBJ2-7	15	TRBD2
CASSYGSGGGETQYF	TGTGCCAGCAGTTACGGGTCGGGGGGCGGAGAGACCCAGTACTTC	NA	TRBV6-2/TRBV6-3	TRBJ2-5	15	NA
CASRTDTRYTF	TGTGCCAGCAGAACAGACACACGCTACACCTTC	NA	TRBV6-5	TRBJ1-2	11	NA
CASSPRGDQPQHF	TGTGCCAGCTCACCCCGGGGGGATCAGCCCCAGCATTTT	NA	TRBV18	TRBJ1-5	13	NA
CASSQVPGNTIYF	TGCGCCAGCAGCCAAGTACCCGGAAACACCATATATTTT	NA	TRBV4-1	TRBJ1-3	13	NA
CASRRSGYTEAFF	TGTGCCAGTAGAAGGTCGGGGTACACTGAAGCTTTCTTT	NA	TRBV12-3/TRBV12-4	TRBJ1-1	13	NA
CASSSGQRYEQYF	TGTGCCAGCAGCTCTGGACAGAGATACGAGCAGTACTTC	NA	TRBV7-2	TRBJ2-7	13	NA
CASSFPTSGGVSEQFF	TGTGCCAGCAGCTTCCCTACTAGCGGGGGGGTGTCTGAGCAGTTCTTC	few	TRBV11-1	TRBJ2-1	16	TRBD2
CASSLNGGRPLHF	TGTGCCAGCAGTTTAAATGGCGGTCGTCCCCTCCACTTT	NA	TRBV12-3/TRBV12-4	TRBJ1-6	13	NA
CASSYSIRRGDTEAFF	TGTGCCAGCAGTTACTCGATTAGGAGAGGAGACACTGAAGCTTTCTTT	NA	TRBV6-2/TRBV6-3	TRBJ1-1	16	NA
CASSTRGVSYNEQFF	TGTGCCAGCAGTACCCGGGGGGTCTCCTACAATGAGCAGTTCTTC	NA	TRBV5-4	TRBJ2-1	15	TRBD2
CASETGSGYTF	TGTGCCAGCGAAACCGGGTCTGGCTACACCTTC	NA	TRBV2	TRBJ1-2	11	NA
CASSAAGTGNQPQHF	TGTGCCAGCAGCGCGGCCGGGACGGGTAATCAGCCCCAGCATTTT	NA	TRBV5-6	TRBJ1-5	15	NA
CASSDRFVPQHF	TGTGCCAGCAGTGACAGGTTCGTGCCCCAGCATTTT	NA	TRBV28	TRBJ1-5	12	NA
CASSSTGMNTEAFF	TGTGCCAGCAGCTCGACAGGCATGAACACTGAAGCTTTCTTT	NA	TRBV7-9	TRBJ1-1	14	NA
CASSRDSLWEAFF	TGTGCCAGCAGTAGGGACAGCCTGTGGGAAGCTTTCTTT	NA	TRBV2	TRBJ1-1	13	TRBD1
CASSTAYEQYF	TGTGCCAGCAGTACAGCATACGAGCAGTACTTC	NA	TRBV28	TRBJ2-7	11	NA
CASSNQAPGQGAHEQYF	TGTGCCAGCTCAAACCAAGCCCCGGGACAGGGGGCTCACGAGCAGTACTTC	once	TRBV18	TRBJ2-7	17	TRBD1
CASSQASTGWINSPLHF	TGTGCCAGCAGCCAAGCCTCGACAGGGTGGATTAATTCACCCCTCCACTTT	NA	TRBV3-1/TRBV3-2	TRBJ1-6	17	TRBD1
CASSFLGSDEQFF	TGTGCCAGCAGTTTTCTAGGATCAGATGAGCAGTTCTTC	NA	TRBV27	TRBJ2-1	13	NA